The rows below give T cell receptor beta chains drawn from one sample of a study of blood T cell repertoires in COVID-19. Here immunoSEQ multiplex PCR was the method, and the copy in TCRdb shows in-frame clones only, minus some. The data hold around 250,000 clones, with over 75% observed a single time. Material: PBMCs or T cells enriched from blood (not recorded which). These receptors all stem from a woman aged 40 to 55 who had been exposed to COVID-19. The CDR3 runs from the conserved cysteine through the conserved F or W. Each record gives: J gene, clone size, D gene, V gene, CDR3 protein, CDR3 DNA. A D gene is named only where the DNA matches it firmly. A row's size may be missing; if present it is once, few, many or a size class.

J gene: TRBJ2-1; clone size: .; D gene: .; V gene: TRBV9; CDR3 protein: CASSGGERYNEQFF; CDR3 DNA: TGTGCCAGCAGCGGGGGAGAGAGGTACAATGAGCAGTTCTTC
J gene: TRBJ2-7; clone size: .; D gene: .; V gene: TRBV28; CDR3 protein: CASSAQGPYEQYF; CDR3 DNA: TGTGCCAGCAGTGCCCAGGGCCCCTACGAGCAGTACTTC
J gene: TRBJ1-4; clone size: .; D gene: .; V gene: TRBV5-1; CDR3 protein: CASSSPAAGGEKLFF; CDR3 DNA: TGCGCCAGCAGCTCACCCGCCGCGGGGGGGGAAAAACTGTTTTTT
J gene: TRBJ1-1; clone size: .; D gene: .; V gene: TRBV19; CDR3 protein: CASSIVRNTEAFF; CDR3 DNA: TGTGCCAGTAGTATAGTTCGGAACACTGAAGCTTTCTTT
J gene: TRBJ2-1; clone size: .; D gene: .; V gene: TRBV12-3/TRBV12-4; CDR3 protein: CASSFQTNEQFF; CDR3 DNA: TGTGCCAGCAGTTTTCAGACTAATGAGCAGTTCTTC
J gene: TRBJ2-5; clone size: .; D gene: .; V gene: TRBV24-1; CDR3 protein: CATSDPRQDPKETQYF; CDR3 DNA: TGTGCCACCAGTGATCCCCGACAGGATCCCAAAGAGACCCAGTACTTC
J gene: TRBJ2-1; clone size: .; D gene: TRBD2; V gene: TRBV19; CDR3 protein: CASSRLAGGPPSSYNEQFF; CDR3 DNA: TGTGCCAGTAGCCGACTAGCGGGAGGCCCCCCTAGCTCCTACAATGAGCAGTTCTTC
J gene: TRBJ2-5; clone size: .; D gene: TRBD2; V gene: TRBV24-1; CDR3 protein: CATSGGEETQYF; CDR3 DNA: TGTGCCACTAGCGGGGGGGAAGAGACCCAGTACTTC
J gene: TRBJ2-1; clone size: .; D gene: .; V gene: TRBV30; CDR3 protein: CAWRSAFFGYNEQFF; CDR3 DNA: TGTGCCTGGAGGTCGGCCTTCTTCGGGTACAATGAGCAGTTCTTC
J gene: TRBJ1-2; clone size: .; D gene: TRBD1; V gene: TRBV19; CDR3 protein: CASRSRDRAMTNYGYTF; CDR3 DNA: TGTGCCAGTAGATCGCGGGACAGGGCTATGACTAACTATGGCTACACCTTC
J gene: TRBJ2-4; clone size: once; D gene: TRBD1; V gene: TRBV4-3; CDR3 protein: CASSQDMGQPLLAKNIQYF; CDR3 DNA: TGCGCCAGCAGCCAAGATATGGGACAGCCCCTACTAGCCAAAAACATTCAGTACTTC
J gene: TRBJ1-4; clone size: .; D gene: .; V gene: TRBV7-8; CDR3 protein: CASSLIAGAIEKLFF; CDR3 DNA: TGTGCCAGCAGCTTGATTGCGGGGGCGATTGAAAAACTGTTTTTT
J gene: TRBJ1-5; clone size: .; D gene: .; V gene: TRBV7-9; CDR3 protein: CASSDGQTSNQPQHF; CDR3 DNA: TGTGCCAGCAGCGACGGACAGACAAGCAATCAGCCCCAGCATTTT
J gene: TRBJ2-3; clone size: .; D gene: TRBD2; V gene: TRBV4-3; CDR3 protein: CASSHSTTSGINTDTQYF; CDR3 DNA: TGCGCCAGCAGCCATTCGACGACTAGCGGGATAAACACAGATACGCAGTATTTT
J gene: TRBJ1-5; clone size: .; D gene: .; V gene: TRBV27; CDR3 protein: CASSLVGRSNQPQHF; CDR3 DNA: TGTGCCAGCAGTTTAGTGGGGAGAAGTAATCAGCCCCAGCATTTT
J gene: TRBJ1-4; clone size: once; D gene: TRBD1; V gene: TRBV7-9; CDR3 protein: CASSLTGANNEKLFF; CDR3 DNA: TGTGCCAGCAGCCTAACAGGGGCGAATAATGAAAAACTGTTTTTT
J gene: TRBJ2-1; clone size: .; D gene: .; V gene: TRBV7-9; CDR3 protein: CASSQVNEQFF; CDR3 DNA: TGTGCCAGCAGCCAGGTGAATGAGCAGTTCTTC
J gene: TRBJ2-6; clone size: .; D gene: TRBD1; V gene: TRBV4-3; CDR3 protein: CASSQDGTASGANVLTF; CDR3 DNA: TGCGCCAGCAGCCAAGATGGGACAGCCTCTGGGGCCAACGTCCTGACTTTC
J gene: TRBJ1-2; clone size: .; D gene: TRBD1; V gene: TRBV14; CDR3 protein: CASSQDRTGISGYTF; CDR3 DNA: TGTGCCAGCAGCCAAGACAGGACAGGGATAAGCGGCTACACCTTC
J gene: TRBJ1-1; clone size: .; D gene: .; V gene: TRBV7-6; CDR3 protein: CASSEVDTQGGTEAFF; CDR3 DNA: TGTGCCAGCAGCGAAGTGGACACCCAAGGCGGCACTGAAGCTTTCTTT
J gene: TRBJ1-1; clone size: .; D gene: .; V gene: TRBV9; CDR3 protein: CASSDPSTEAFF; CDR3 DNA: TGTGCCAGCAGCGACCCCAGCACTGAAGCTTTCTTT
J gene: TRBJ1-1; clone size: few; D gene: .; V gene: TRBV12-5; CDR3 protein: CASGLQGTTEAFF; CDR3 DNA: TGTGCTAGTGGTTTGCAGGGAACCACTGAAGCTTTCTTT
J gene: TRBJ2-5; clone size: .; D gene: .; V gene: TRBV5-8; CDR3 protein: CASSLNGGLETQYF; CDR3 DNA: TGTGCCAGCAGTTTAAACGGGGGATTAGAGACCCAGTACTTC
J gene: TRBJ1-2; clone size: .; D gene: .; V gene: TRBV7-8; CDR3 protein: CASSLGGQKNYGYTF; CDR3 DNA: TGTGCCAGCAGCTTGGGGGGGCAGAAAAACTATGGCTACACCTTC
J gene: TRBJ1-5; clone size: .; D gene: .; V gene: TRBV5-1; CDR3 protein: CASSLEGVSNQPQHF; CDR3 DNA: TGCGCCAGCAGCTTGGAGGGAGTAAGCAATCAGCCCCAGCATTTT
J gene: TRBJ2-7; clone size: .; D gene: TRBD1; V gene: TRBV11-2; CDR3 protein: CASSLGTGPLYEQYF; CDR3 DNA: TGTGCCAGCAGCTTAGGGACAGGGCCTCTCTACGAGCAGTACTTC
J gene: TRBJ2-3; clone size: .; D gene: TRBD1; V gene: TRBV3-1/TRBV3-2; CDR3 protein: CASSQHRGRVDTQYF; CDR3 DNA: TGTGCCAGCAGCCAGCACAGGGGGCGAGTGGATACGCAGTATTTT
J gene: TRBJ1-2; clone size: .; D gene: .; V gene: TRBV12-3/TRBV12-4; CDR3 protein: CASSFSSYGYTF; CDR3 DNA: TGTGCCAGCAGTTTCTCGTCTTATGGCTACACCTTC
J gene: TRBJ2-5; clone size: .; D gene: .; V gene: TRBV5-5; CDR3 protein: CASSLDHRPQETQYF; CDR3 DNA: TGTGCCAGCAGCTTGGATCACAGACCACAAGAGACCCAGTACTTC
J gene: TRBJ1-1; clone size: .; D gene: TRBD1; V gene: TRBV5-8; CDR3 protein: CASSLLRDRGLMNTEAFF; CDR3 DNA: TGTGCCAGCAGCTTGCTTCGGGACAGGGGTCTCATGAACACTGAAGCTTTCTTT
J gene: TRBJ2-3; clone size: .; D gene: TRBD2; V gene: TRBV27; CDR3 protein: CASSLFSGGAGTDTQYF; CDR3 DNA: TGTGCCAGCAGTTTGTTCAGCGGGGGGGCGGGGACAGATACGCAGTATTTT
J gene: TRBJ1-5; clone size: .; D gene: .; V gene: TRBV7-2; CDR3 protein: CASSIRAGNQPQHF; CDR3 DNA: TGTGCCAGCAGCATTAGGGCGGGAAATCAGCCCCAGCATTTT
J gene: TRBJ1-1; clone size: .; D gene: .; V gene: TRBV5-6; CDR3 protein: CASSPTTTGLNTEAFF; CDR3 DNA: TGTGCCAGCAGCCCGACCACCACAGGGCTGAACACTGAAGCTTTCTTT
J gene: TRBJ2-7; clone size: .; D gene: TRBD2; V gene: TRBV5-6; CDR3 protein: CASSPAGTSGAYEQYF; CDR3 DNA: TGTGCCAGCAGCCCCGCCGGGACTAGCGGGGCCTACGAGCAGTACTTC
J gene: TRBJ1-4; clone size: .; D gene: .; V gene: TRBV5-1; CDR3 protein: CASSSSTGRNEKLFF; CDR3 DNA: TGTGCCAGCAGCTCATCTACAGGGCGGAATGAAAAACTGTTTTTT
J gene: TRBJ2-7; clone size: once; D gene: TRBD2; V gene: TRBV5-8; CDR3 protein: CASSTTGGEQYF; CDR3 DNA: TGTGCCAGCAGCACCACGGGAGGCGAGCAGTACTTC
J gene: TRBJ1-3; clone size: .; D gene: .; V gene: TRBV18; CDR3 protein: CASSPQGMMDTIYF; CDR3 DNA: TGTGCCAGCTCACCCCAGGGCATGATGGACACCATATATTTT
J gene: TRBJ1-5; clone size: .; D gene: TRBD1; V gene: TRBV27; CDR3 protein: CASSRDRGLDQPQHF; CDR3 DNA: TGTGCCAGCAGCCGGGACAGGGGACTGGACCAGCCCCAGCATTTT
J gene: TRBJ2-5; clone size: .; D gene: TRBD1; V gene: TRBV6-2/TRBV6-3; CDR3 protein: CASSYAGQGARETQYF; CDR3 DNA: TGTGCCAGCAGTTACGCCGGACAGGGTGCGAGGGAGACCCAGTACTTC
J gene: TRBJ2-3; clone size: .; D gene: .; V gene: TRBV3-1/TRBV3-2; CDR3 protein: CASSQARFSGTQYF; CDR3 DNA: TGTGCCAGCAGCCAAGCTAGGTTTTCAGGGACGCAGTATTTT
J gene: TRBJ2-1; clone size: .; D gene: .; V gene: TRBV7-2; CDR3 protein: CASSLEADSYNEQFF; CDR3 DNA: TGTGCCAGCAGCTTAGAAGCGGACTCCTACAATGAGCAGTTCTTC
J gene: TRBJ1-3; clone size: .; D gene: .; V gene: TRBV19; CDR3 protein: CASSTVQAAGNTIYF; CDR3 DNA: TGTGCCAGTAGTACTGTACAGGCCGCTGGAAACACCATATATTTT
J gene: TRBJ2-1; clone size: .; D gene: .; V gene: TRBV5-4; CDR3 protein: CASSLETSIINDEQFF; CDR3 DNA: TGTGCCAGCAGCTTGGAAACTAGCATTATTAATGATGAGCAGTTCTTC
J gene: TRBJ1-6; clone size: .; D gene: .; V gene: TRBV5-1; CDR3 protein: CASSLEAGDSPLHF; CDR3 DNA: TGCGCCAGCAGCTTGGAGGCAGGGGACTCACCCCTCCACTTT
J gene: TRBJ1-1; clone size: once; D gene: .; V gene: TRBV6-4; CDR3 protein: CASSAAGGTEAFF; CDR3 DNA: TGTGCCAGCAGTGCGGCGGGCGGCACTGAAGCTTTCTTT